Each of the 17 T cell receptor beta chains below was sequenced from the same sample in a study of vaccination and CD4 T cells after COVID-19. These receptors lack a known antigen. CD4+ T cells that had been cultured provided DNA sequenced with the Oncomine TCR Beta short-read assay. TCRdb independently ran MiXCR on the PCR reads; one entry per CDR3 protein. The table has 20,000 to 25,000 distinct CDR3 sequences, roughly half seen once. The treatment: approximately 11-day PBMC culture with coronavirus spike peptide pools or control peptides (ViraFEST assay). The specimen was CD4+ T cells from blood, cultured in vitro. The receptor set was obtained from a human donor who had recovered from COVID-19.

The chain has TRBV20-1 and TRBJ2-3; 8 bases match TRBD2. This CDR3 region has 14 residues. Germline CDR1 DFQATT, CDR2 SNEGSKA (reference sequence). After removal of 4 bases from V and 6 bases from J, the junction contained 9 bases not matched to a gene. CDR3 region: CSAKLQRERDTQYF. CDR3 DNA sequence: TGCAGTGCTAAATTACAGCGGGAGAGGGATACGCAGTATTTT.

The chain links TRBV19 to TRBJ1-1; D is unresolved. CDR1 and CDR2 from the germline V gene are LNHDA and SQIVND (reference sequence). V lost 6 bases to trimming and J lost 1 base, with 9 bases between them. The CDR3 extends over 13 amino acids. CDR3 residues: CASRPSGNTEAFF. The CDR3, as DNA: TGTGCCAGTAGACCGTCTGGGAACACTGAAGCTTTCTTT.

The chain is built from TRBV20-1 and TRBJ2-2, with TRBD1 matching 10 bases. This CDR3 has 16 residues. The V segment lost 0 bases and the J segment 5 bases; nucleotides outside the gene matches: 6. Germline V gene sequence: CDR1 DFQATT, CDR2 SNEGSKA (reference sequence). The CDR3 sequence is CSARDARTGGTGELFF. The CDR3 coding sequence is TGCAGTGCTAGAGATGCCCGGACAGGGGGAACCGGGGAGCTGTTTTTT.

V usage is TRBV7-9 and J usage is TRBJ1-1; TRBD1 matches at 7 bases. V lost 7 bases to trimming and J lost 6 bases; unmatched junction nucleotides: 14. Looked up from germline, CDR1 is SEHNR and CDR2 is FQNEAQ (reference sequence). The CDR3 has 15 amino acids. The CDR3 nucleotides are TGTGCCAGCACCCCACAGGGGACTATAGCCGCTGAAGCTTTCTTT. This encodes CASTPQGTIAAEAFF.

The chain couples TRBV20-1 to TRBJ2-7, with TRBD1 identical over 9 bases. The trim removed 2 bases at V and 0 bases at J, leaving 5 bases unmatched. Germline V CDR1 and CDR2: DFQATT, SNEGSKA (reference sequence). This CDR3 is 15 amino acids long. The CDR3 region is CSARTGTGYSYEQYF. Written as DNA, the CDR3 is TGCAGTGCTAGAACAGGGACAGGGTACTCCTACGAGCAGTACTTC.

The chain recombines TRBV12-3 or TRBV12-4 with TRBJ2-7; D may be TRBD1 (6 bases). The CDR3 length is 15 residues. V was shortened by 4 bases and J by 2 bases, with 15 bases between the two germline ends. The CDR3 spells CASSSMDSITYEQYF. CDR3 sequence (DNA): TGTGCCAGCAGTTCGATGGACAGCATAACCTACGAGCAGTACTTC.

The table lists this clonotype with a few counts. This rearrangement joins TRBV28 to TRBJ1-5, with unresolved D. The CDR3 sequence is 12 residues long. In germline, CDR1 is MDHEN, CDR2 SYDVKM. Trimming removed 1 base at V and 5 bases at J, with 3 bases between. CDR3 loop: CASSLSDQPQHF. The CDR3, as DNA: TGTGCCAGCAGTTTATCAGATCAGCCCCAGCATTTT. Full variable domain (remainder filled in from reference TRBV28 and TRBJ1-5): DVKVTQSSRYLVKRTGEKVFLECVQDMDHENMFWYRQDPGLGLRLIYFSYDVKMKEKGDIPEGYSVSREKKERFSLILESASTNQTSMYLCASSLSDQPQHFGDGTRLSIL.

This clonotype was counted between two and nine times. The rearrangement links TRBV7-9 to TRBJ1-2, with D possibly matching TRBD1 (6 bases). CDR3 size: 16 residues. Germline CDR1 is SEHNR and CDR2 is FQNEAQ (reference sequence). V was pared by 5 bases and J by 3 bases, with 19 bases between. As DNA, the CDR3 is TGTGCCAGCAGCCGCTGGACAGCCGGGGGAGACTATGGCTACACCTTC. Its protein is CASSRWTAGGDYGYTF.

The chain joins TRBV6-1 to TRBJ2-3, with 10 bases that match TRBD2. Germline V gives CDR1 MNHNS, CDR2 SASEGT. J gave up 3 bases and V 6 bases, and 9 bases lay outside the gene matches. This CDR3 has 16 amino acids. CDR3 nucleotide sequence: TGTGCCAGCAGACCCCTGGGAGCGGGAGGGACAGATACGCAGTATTTT. It encodes CASRPLGAGGTDTQYF.

The rearrangement joins TRBV5-4 to TRBJ2-1, with D maybe TRBD2 (6 bases). Germline assignment: CDR1 SGHNT and CDR2 YYREEE (reference sequence). The CDR3 contains 16 residues. The V gene lost 0 bases and the J gene lost 8 bases, with 18 bases spanning the gap. CDR3 residues: CASSLGGGQRSHEQFF. Written as DNA, the CDR3 is TGTGCCAGCAGCTTGGGGGGAGGCCAACGGTCGCATGAGCAGTTCTTC.

This clonotype was counted between two and nine times. This sequence joins TRBV24-1 and TRBJ2-5; 9 bases line up with TRBD1. Germline CDR1 reads KGHDR; CDR2 reads SFDVKD. The CDR3 extends over 16 amino acids. V lost 3 bases, J lost 5 bases, and 9 bases stayed unmatched. The CDR3 DNA sequence: TGTGCCACCAGTGATGTATCCGGGACAGGGTTTGAGACCCAGTACTTC. It codes for CATSDVSGTGFETQYF.

This clonotype has only a few counts. The chain has TRBV5-1 and TRBJ1-2; 8 bases fit TRBD1. Trimming took 1 base from V and 5 from J; bases not matched to a gene: 13. Germline V gene data show CDR1 as SGHRS and CDR2 as YFSETQ. CDR3 length equals 17 residues. The CDR3 sequence: CASSLRPGTGLQYGYTF. CDR3 nucleotide sequence: TGCGCCAGCAGCTTGAGGCCGGGGACAGGCCTGCAGTATGGCTACACCTTC.

This sequence joins TRBV7-2 and TRBJ1-5; D not resolved. Trimming stripped 5 bases from V and 0 bases from J, with 11 bases between. Germline-derived CDR1 and CDR2 are SGHTA and FQGNSA. The CDR3 has 15 residues. DNA of the CDR3: TGTGCCAGCAGCCCCATAGCCCATAGCAATCAGCCCCAGCATTTT. This codes for CASSPIAHSNQPQHF.

The chain has TRBV7-9 and TRBJ1-5; D is perhaps TRBD1 (6 bases). The CDR3 loop spans 15 amino acids. The V gene's germline CDR1 is SEHNR and CDR2 FQNEAQ (reference sequence). V lost 5 bases and J 6 bases, leaving 17 bases between the germline ends. CDR3 DNA sequence: TGTGCCAGCAGCCCCGGGCAAGGGGGTACTCAGCCCCAGCATTTT. Residues: CASSPGQGGTQPQHF.

The V gene is TRBV20-1, the J gene TRBJ2-7; D is perhaps TRBD1 or TRBD2 (6 bases each). Germline V gives CDR1 DFQATT, CDR2 SNEGSKA (reference sequence). The V end was cut by 6 bases, the J end by 0 bases, with 12 bases between. The CDR3 is 13 residues long. In DNA form, the CDR3 reads TGCAGTGCGTCAAGGGGGGTCTCCTACGAGCAGTACTTC. Translating it yields CSASRGVSYEQYF.

The chain uses TRBV20-1 and TRBJ2-5; 7 bases are a match to TRBD1. The CDR3 has 15 amino acids. CDR1 and CDR2 from the germline V gene are DFQATT and SNEGSKA (reference sequence). J was trimmed by 1 base and V by 5 bases; bases with no gene match: 10. Written as DNA, the CDR3 is TGCAGTGCTCCCGGTCCGCCAGGGGGCCAAGAGACCCAGTACTTC. It is translated as CSAPGPPGGQETQYF.

The genes are TRBV7-2 and TRBJ2-3, with 8 bases matching TRBD2. The CDR3 has 13 residues. J gave up 5 bases and V 5 bases, and 3 bases lay outside the gene matches. CDR1 SGHTA and CDR2 FQGNSA come from the germline V gene. CDR3 DNA sequence: TGTGCCAGCAGCGCTCTAGCGGGAGATACGCAGTATTTT. Amino acid sequence: CASSALAGDTQYF.